These 30 T cell receptor beta chains were all obtained from the same sample, sequenced in a study of CD8 T cells in Susac syndrome. With random hexamers, reverse transcription was performed on about 0.45 to 1 ug of RNA. TCRdb fed the immunoSEQ multiplex PCR reads into MiXCR, producing one record per CDR3 protein. The data hold 200,000 to 250,000 distinct CDR3 sequences, with more than 85% observed a single time. Sequencing was performed on CD4+ T cells from PBMCs. The receptors derive from a human donor with multiple sclerosis.

The chain links TRBV29-1 to TRBJ1-5; no clear D gene. Deletions cut 1 base from V and 7 bases from J, with 11 bases between. The CDR3 length is 13 residues. Germline CDR1 SQVTM, CDR2 ANQGSEA. DNA for the CDR3: TGCAGCGTTGAAGTCGGTAAGGGCCAGCCCCAGCATTTT. It specifies CSVEVGKGQPQHF.

The chain recombines TRBV6-6 with TRBJ1-1; 9 nucleotides agree with TRBD1. V was clipped by 10 bases and J by 2 bases; unmatched bases: 8. Germline V lookup: CDR1 MNHNY, CDR2 SVGAGI (reference sequence). There are 14 residues in the CDR3. Here the CDR3 reads CATRTGGYNTEAFF. CDR3 DNA sequence: TGTGCCACCCGAACAGGGGGCTACAACACTGAAGCTTTCTTT.

The V call is TRBV11-2, the J call TRBJ2-7; D unresolved. Trimming cost V 5 bases and J 0 bases, with 8 bases left between them. CDR3 length equals 13 residues. CDR1 and CDR2 from the germline V gene are SGHAT and FQNNGV. The CDR3 reads CASSIQSSYEQYF. CDR3 nucleotide sequence: TGTGCCAGCAGCATACAGAGCTCCTACGAGCAGTACTTC.

This sequence joins TRBV20-1 and TRBJ2-3; the D is unclear. Trimming stripped 5 bases from V and 7 bases from J, with 16 bases between. Germline lookup yields CDR1 DFQATT and CDR2 SNEGSKA (reference sequence). There are 13 residues in the CDR3. The CDR3 protein is CSAPAPEVNTQYF. CDR3 bases: TGCAGTGCTCCGGCCCCCGAGGTGAATACGCAGTATTTT.

CDR3 DNA sequence: TGCAGTGCTAGCGAGGGGGCCGGAGAGACCCAGTACTTC. Its protein is CSASEGAGETQYF. V gene TRBV20-1 combines with J gene TRBJ2-5; 7 bases fit TRBD1. The CDR3 consists of 13 residues. The V gene's germline CDR1 is DFQATT and CDR2 SNEGSKA (reference sequence). V dropped 3 bases and J dropped 4; count of bases not matched to a gene: 5.

This sequence joins TRBV25-1 and TRBJ2-1; 9 bases fit TRBD2. V lost 6 bases to trimming and J lost 6 bases; unmatched junction nucleotides: 9. The CDR3 runs to 15 residues. Germline values: CDR1 MGHDK, CDR2 SYGVNS. The CDR3 DNA reads as TGTGCCAGCAGGGACCCGGGAGCGGGGGGCAATGAGCAGTTCTTC. This sequence encodes CASRDPGAGGNEQFF.

This chain uses TRBV27 with TRBJ2-7; D possibly corresponds to TRBD1 (5 bases). The CDR3 totals 13 residues. The ends were cut back, 4 bases at V and 9 bases at J, with 16 bases in the middle. Germline values: CDR1 MNHEY, CDR2 SMNVEV (reference sequence). Written as DNA, the CDR3 is TGTGCCAGCAGTTCCCAGGGTATGGATAGGCAGTACGTC. Protein sequence: CASSSQGMDRQYV.

The V gene is TRBV3-1, the J gene TRBJ2-5, with 9 bases that match TRBD2. V was clipped by 2 bases and J by 4 bases; unmatched bases: 8. The CDR3 has 16 residues. The germline V gene encodes CDR1 LGHDT and CDR2 YNNKEL (reference sequence). The CDR3 region has the DNA TGTGCCAGCAGCCAACCCTTGGGACTAGCAGGAGAGACCCAGTACTTC. This encodes CASSQPLGLAGETQYF.

This chain joins TRBV23-1 and TRBJ1-4; tentatively, D is TRBD1 (6 bases). TRBV23-1 is classed as an ORF, of uncertain function. This CDR3 has 17 residues. V lost 0 bases and J 4 bases, leaving 15 bases between the germline ends. The CDR3 reads CASSQSLTGKDNEKLFF. Here the CDR3 DNA reads TGCGCCAGCAGTCAATCGTTAACAGGGAAAGATAATGAAAAACTGTTTTTT.

The chain combines TRBV4-2 with TRBJ1-1; D not resolved. Trimming took off 0 bases at V and 4 bases at J, with 9 bases between the two ends. Per the germline V gene, CDR1 is LGHNA and CDR2 is YNFKEQ. CDR3 length equals 14 residues. As DNA, the CDR3 is TGTGCCAGCAGCCAAGATAGAAGGAGCACTGAAGCTTTCTTT. Translated: CASSQDRRSTEAFF.

The chain has TRBV27 and TRBJ2-5, with 12 positions matching TRBD1. The germline V gene has CDR1 MNHEY and CDR2 SMNVEV (reference sequence). This CDR3 is 16 amino acids long. The V segment lost 4 bases and the J segment 5 bases; nucleotides outside the gene matches: 8. As DNA, the CDR3 is TGTGCCAGCAGTTCTACCGGGACAGGGGGCGTGGAGACCCAGTACTTC. Protein product: CASSSTGTGGVETQYF.

The chain has TRBV30 and TRBJ2-7; possibly TRBD1 or TRBD2 for D (6 bases each). Per the germline V gene, CDR1 is GTSNPN and CDR2 is SVGIG (reference sequence). The CDR3 loop spans 12 amino acids. Trimming left V 3 bases short and J 5 bases short, with 11 bases between. CDR3 sequence: CAWRWGANEQYF. The CDR3 bases are TGTGCCTGGAGATGGGGGGCCAACGAGCAGTACTTC. Combining the CDR3 with reference TRBV30 and TRBJ2-7 gives the whole variable domain SQTIHQWPATLVQPVGSPLSLECTVEGTSNPNLYWYRQAAGRGLQLLFYSVGIGQISSEVPQNLSASRPQDRQFILSSKKLLLSDSGFYLCAWRWGANEQYFGPGTRLTVT.

The chain joins TRBV20-1 to TRBJ2-6, with D tentatively TRBD1 (6 bases). The CDR3 extends over 15 amino acids. The germline V and J ends were trimmed by 6 bases and 0 bases, with 12 bases remaining between them. CDR1 and CDR2 (germline): DFQATT, SNEGSKA (reference sequence). The CDR3 coding sequence is TGCAGTGCCCCCGACAGGCACTCTGGGGCCAACGTCCTGACTTTC. It specifies CSAPDRHSGANVLTF.

The chain's CDR3 is CATSNDRVRQPQHF. The CDR3 nucleotides are TGTGCCACCAGCAATGACAGGGTGCGGCAGCCCCAGCATTTT. The chain combines TRBV15 with TRBJ1-5; 7 bases agree with TRBD1. CDR1 and CDR2 (germline): LNHNV, YYDKDF (reference sequence). The CDR3 length is 14 residues. Trimming at V came to 4 bases and at J to 7 bases, leaving 7 bases not matched to a gene.

The table lists this clonotype with a count of one. The J gene is TRBJ1-4, the V gene TRBV7-9, with TRBD1 as a possible D gene (5 bases). Trimming pared 1 base from V and 0 bases from J, leaving 9 bases between. This CDR3 contains 16 residues. Germline V gene data show CDR1 as SEHNR and CDR2 as FQNEAQ (reference sequence). The CDR3 sequence is CASSLGQLATNEKLFF. CDR3 coding DNA: TGTGCCAGCAGCTTAGGACAGCTTGCAACTAATGAAAAACTGTTTTTT.

This chain uses TRBV2 with TRBJ1-2; D possibly corresponds to TRBD1 (5 bases). Germline lookup yields CDR1 SNHLY and CDR2 FYNNEI. This CDR3 spans 14 amino acids. Trimming cost V 4 bases and J 8 bases, with 17 bases left between them. In DNA form, the CDR3 reads TGTGCCAGCAGTGGACGGCGGGACGGTGGCGGCTACACCTTC. Translated: CASSGRRDGGGYTF. The full variable domain, completed using reference TRBV2 and TRBJ1-2, is EPEVTQTPSHQVTQMGQEVILRCVPISNHLYFYWYRQILGQKVEFLVSFYNNEISEKSEIFDDQFSVERPDGSNFTLKIRSTKLEDSAMYFCASSGRRDGGGYTFGSGTRLTVV.

This clonotype has just a few counts. This CDR3 is CASSLRQNTEAFF. CDR3 bases: TGTGCCAGCAGCCTCAGACAGAACACTGAAGCTTTCTTT. The rearrangement joins TRBV5-4 to TRBJ1-1; D not resolved. V gave up 4 bases and J gave up 1 base, with 8 bases separating them. The CDR3 runs 13 residues. Germline CDR1 is SGHNT and CDR2 is YYREEE (reference sequence).

This clonotype was observed a handful of times. The rearrangement joins TRBV30 to TRBJ2-7; D is ambiguous. V lost 3 bases and J lost 2, with 5 bases in between. The germline CDR1 and CDR2 sequences are GTSNPN and SVGIG (reference sequence). The CDR3 is made up of 11 amino acids. The CDR3 DNA reads TGTGCCTGGAGCTCCCCCTACGAGCAGTACTTC. Its translation is CAWSSPYEQYF.

This rearrangement joins TRBV3-1 to TRBJ1-6; possibly TRBD1 for D (6 bases). CDR1 is LGHDT, CDR2 YNNKEL, per germline (reference sequence). This CDR3 has 16 amino acids. The V end was cut by 5 bases, the J end by 2 bases, with 13 bases between. The CDR3 DNA sequence: TGTGCCAGCAGCTCAATCGGGGGCGCCTATAATTCACCCCTCCACTTT. Translation: CASSSIGGAYNSPLHF.

The rearrangement joins TRBV3-1 to TRBJ2-5, with TRBD2 as a possible D gene (6 bases). The CDR3 has 15 residues. Germline V lookup: CDR1 LGHDT, CDR2 YNNKEL (reference sequence). V lost 6 bases, J lost 2 bases, and 16 bases lay in between. The CDR3 region has the DNA TGTGCCAGCAGTTCGTGGTTCGCGGGGCAAGAGACCCAGTACTTC. It codes for CASSSWFAGQETQYF.

The V and J genes are TRBV9 and TRBJ1-1; D is unclear. CDR1 is SGDLS and CDR2 is YYNGEE in the germline V gene. Trimming took 4 bases from V and 0 from J, leaving 13 bases between them. There are 15 residues in the CDR3. CDR3 sequence: CASSPRGVVNTEAFF. CDR3 nucleotide sequence: TGTGCCAGCAGCCCAAGAGGCGTGGTGAACACTGAAGCTTTCTTT.

The V and J genes are TRBV7-9 and TRBJ1-2, with D possibly TRBD1 on 5 matching bases. The CDR3 has 16 residues. V lost 3 bases and J 1 base, leaving 15 bases between the germline ends. CDR1 and CDR2 (germline): SEHNR, FQNEAQ (reference sequence). DNA of the CDR3: TGTGCCAGCAGCTTCTCCCGGGACGGCCTTAACTATGGCTACACCTTC. Its translation: CASSFSRDGLNYGYTF.

The rearrangement joins TRBV7-9 to TRBJ2-5; possibly TRBD2 for D (5 bases). Germline-derived CDR1 and CDR2 are SEHNR and FQNEAQ (reference sequence). The CDR3 consists of 15 residues. V was trimmed by 5 bases and J by 5 bases, leaving 18 bases between them. In DNA, the CDR3 is TGTGCCAGCAGCCCCGGGGAGTGGCGCCGGGAGACCCAGTACTTC. Protein product: CASSPGEWRRETQYF.

The rearrangement joins TRBV7-2 to TRBJ2-3; no reliable D call. CDR3 size: 14 residues. Looked up from germline, CDR1 is SGHTA and CDR2 is FQGNSA. V lost 0 bases, J lost 0 bases, and 4 bases lay in between. The CDR3 coding sequence is TGTGCCAGCAGCTTAGCGGTTAGCACAGATACGCAGTATTTT. Protein: CASSLAVSTDTQYF.

J is TRBJ2-1 and V is TRBV29-1; D is unresolved. The CDR3 totals 12 residues. V was shortened by 4 bases and J by 1 base, with 5 bases between the two germline ends. Germline V CDR1 and CDR2: SQVTM, ANQGSEA. This CDR3 reads CSVVRSYNEQFF. The CDR3 DNA is TGCAGCGTTGTGAGATCCTACAATGAGCAGTTCTTC.

The rearrangement uses TRBV7-8 and TRBJ2-4; either TRBD1 or TRBD2 may supply D (5 bases each). With 6 bases removed from V and 1 base from J, the gap between germline ends came to 19 bases. Germline V gene sequence: CDR1 SGHVS, CDR2 FQNEAQ. The CDR3 sequence is 17 residues long. The CDR3 DNA sequence: TGTGCCAGCAGTAACAGGACTGCTCTTACGGCCAAAAACATTCAGTACTTC. Encoded protein: CASSNRTALTAKNIQYF. The whole variable domain, filled in from reference TRBV7-8 and TRBJ2-4, reads GAGVSQSPRYKVAKRGQDVALRCDPISGHVSLFWYQQALGQGPEFLTYFQNEAQLDKSGLPSDRFFAERPEGSVSTLKIQRTQQEDSAVYLCASSNRTALTAKNIQYFGAGTRLSVL.

The rearrangement uses TRBV29-1 and TRBJ1-2, with D maybe TRBD1 (5 bases). Germline V lookup: CDR1 SQVTM, CDR2 ANQGSEA. The CDR3 length is 14 residues. V lost 3 bases and J lost 4, with 15 bases in between. CDR3 residues: CSVDVAGRSYGYTF. Written as DNA, the CDR3 is TGCAGCGTTGATGTAGCAGGGAGGAGCTATGGCTACACCTTC.

The sample holds one count of this clonotype. The chain has TRBV15 and TRBJ1-4, with TRBD1 as a possible D gene (5 bases). With 1 base removed from V and 8 bases from J, the gap between germline ends came to 14 bases. The CDR3 runs 15 residues. Germline CDR1 and CDR2: LNHNV and YYDKDF (reference sequence). The DNA of the CDR3 is TGTGCCACCAGCAGAGGAGACAGTTCAATAGAAAAACTGTTTTTT. Protein: CATSRGDSSIEKLFF.

The rearrangement uses TRBV6-6 and TRBJ2-7; maybe TRBD2 (6 bases). Germline values: CDR1 MNHNY, CDR2 SVGAGI (reference sequence). V lost 7 bases to trimming and J lost 2 bases, with 18 bases between them. The CDR3 loop spans 15 amino acids. The CDR3 protein is CASNPTGGFTYEQYF. CDR3 bases: TGTGCCAGCAACCCAACCGGAGGGTTTACCTACGAGCAGTACTTC.

V and J are TRBV12-3 or TRBV12-4 and TRBJ2-7; TRBD1 matches at 10 bases. The V gene end was trimmed by 7 bases and the J gene end by 4 bases; junction bases not matched to a gene: 7. The CDR3 contains 14 residues. Here the CDR3 DNA reads TGTGCCAGCAAGGGGACAGGGGAGACTTACGAGCAGTACTTC. Protein: CASKGTGETYEQYF.